A selection of T cell receptor beta chains follows, all from one sample in a study of OX40 agonist ivuxolimab in advanced cancers. Libraries were prepared by immunoSEQ multiplex PCR; TCRdb keeps only in-frame clonotypes and omits some of them. The sample holds roughly 70,000 clones, 75% to 85% seen once. The material was CD4+ or CD8+ T cells sorted from blood, obtained in a trial of the OX40 agonist ivuxolimab. Source of these receptors: an adult with an advanced solid tumor such as melanoma, head and neck, liver or kidney cancer. CDR3s leave out the opening cysteine and the closing phenylalanine or tryptophan. Each record gives: CDR3 length, clone size, J gene, V gene, D gene, CDR3 protein. D genes are given only for firm matches. Size tells how often a clone was seen (once, few, many) or the class of an expanded clone, and some rows leave it out.

11,-,TRBJ1-5,TRBV7-2,-,ASSLRLNQPQH
13,-,TRBJ1-6,TRBV10-2,-,ASRPSRTENSPLH
12,-,TRBJ2-7,TRBV28,TRBD1,ASRPGQGFYEQY
12,-,TRBJ1-5,TRBV7-2,-,ASSLVGIVQPQH
11,-,TRBJ1-1,TRBV7-2,-,ASSLRLDTEAF
11,-,TRBJ1-2,TRBV2,-,ASKSQVQDGYT
12,-,TRBJ2-1,TRBV6-5,TRBD1,ASSYSTGDNEQF
9,-,TRBJ1-1,TRBV10-2,-,ASSERSEAF
10,-,TRBJ2-1,TRBV19,-,ASSEQYNEQF
12,few,TRBJ2-5,TRBV5-5,TRBD2,ASSPTSGQETQY
13,once,TRBJ1-5,TRBV6-1,TRBD1,ASSPRDRSNQPQH
13,-,TRBJ2-1,TRBV7-3,-,ASSLTGRGGNEQF
13,-,TRBJ2-1,TRBV7-2,TRBD2,ASSTAEAGNNEQF
14,-,TRBJ2-5,TRBV7-9,TRBD2,AGQRLSWRERETQY
12,-,TRBJ2-1,TRBV27,TRBD2,ASSRTSGEYEQF
9,-,TRBJ2-1,TRBV10-3,-,AIGESNEQF
12,-,TRBJ2-2,TRBV18,-,ASSRDSYTGELF
15,-,TRBJ2-1,TRBV9,TRBD2,ASSTRTSGGTYNEQF
11,-,TRBJ2-1,TRBV6-5,-,ASSSTGYNEQF
13,-,TRBJ2-7,TRBV6-5,-,ASSPRQVLPYEQY
11,-,TRBJ2-2,TRBV19,-,ASRAVGIGELF
11,-,TRBJ1-1,TRBV7-2,TRBD1,ASSPDRDTEAF
13,once,TRBJ2-5,TRBV7-2,TRBD2,ASSLLAGGQGTQY
10,-,TRBJ2-7,TRBV5-6,-,ASSLDKYEQY
14,-,TRBJ2-7,TRBV7-9,TRBD2,ASSLSLGLAGGEQY
15,-,TRBJ1-5,TRBV7-9,-,ASSPGGTLYFNQPQH
13,-,TRBJ1-1,TRBV13,-,ASSLGGTPNTEAF
11,-,TRBJ1-2,TRBV19,-,ASKNQGIGGYT
15,-,TRBJ2-1,TRBV18,TRBD2,ASSPPLSGSSYNEQF
15,-,TRBJ1-1,TRBV7-9,-,ASSLGAKGFLNTEAF
12,-,TRBJ2-2,TRBV18,TRBD1,ASSPRQGSGELF
10,-,TRBJ2-5,TRBV2,TRBD2,ASRASGETQY
12,-,TRBJ2-4,TRBV5-4,TRBD2,ASSYPGGENIQY
10,-,TRBJ2-7,TRBV30,-,AWSQGSYEQY
11,few,TRBJ2-1,TRBV11-3,-,ASSLVPGNEQF
11,-,TRBJ2-5,TRBV7-3,-,ASSFTTGGTQY
9,-,TRBJ1-4,TRBV29-1,-,SVREGEKLF
12,-,TRBJ2-2,TRBV5-1,-,ASSLTGFTGELF
12,-,TRBJ2-7,TRBV6-5,-,ASLRDGNSYEQY
14,-,TRBJ2-7,TRBV7-8,TRBD2,ASSPIGTSGSYEQY
11,few,TRBJ1-5,TRBV30,-,AWSKSGSAVVH
13,-,TRBJ2-7,TRBV6-5,TRBD1,ASRPPGQALFEQY
13,-,TRBJ2-3,TRBV27,-,ASSPPRAFTDTQY
12,-,TRBJ1-1,TRBV7-2,-,ASSLTWQDTEAF
9,few,TRBJ1-6,TRBV28,-,ASSTRSSLH
17,-,TRBJ1-5,TRBV21-1,-,ASSKAAGQIWGGNQPQH
11,-,TRBJ1-2,TRBV19,-,ASTPEARIGYT
11,-,TRBJ1-6,TRBV19,-,ASTSDSYSPLH
12,-,TRBJ1-4,TRBV7-9,-,ASSRVGKGEKLF
13,-,TRBJ2-1,TRBV15,TRBD1,ATSRTGTTHNEQF
13,few,TRBJ2-5,TRBV4-1,-,ASSPGLRDEETQY
12,-,TRBJ1-5,TRBV4-1,-,ASSQEGGGQPQH
10,-,TRBJ2-7,TRBV6-6,-,ASSYARDEQY
15,-,TRBJ2-5,TRBV7-2,TRBD2,ASSLPRTSGSEETQY
12,-,TRBJ1-2,TRBV6-1,TRBD1,ASSRLRDSYGYT
13,-,TRBJ1-2,TRBV5-1,-,ASSLVQVKGEGYT
11,once,TRBJ2-6,TRBV27,-,ASSLSGANVLT